The table lists the clone carrying this TCR beta chain with many counts. The antigen is undetermined. Amplified regions were TCR beta CDR3 sequences from RNA transcripts. The TCR CDR3 first-round RT-PCR relied on the HTBI primer set. One entry per CDR3 protein, called by TCRdb with MiXCR from the multiplex PCR reads. The sample consists of approximately 400,000 distinct CDR3 sequences, around 20% of them appearing once. The CDR3 length is 17 residues. Germline V gene lookup returns CDR1 MNHNS and CDR2 SASEGT. V lost 5 bases, J lost 0 bases, and 9 bases stayed unmatched. The record originates from a study of T cells in Graves' hyperthyroidism and ophthalmopathy. Points from the study as a whole: Researchers found most expanded thyroid clonotypes above 0.001 in blood as well.

The clonotype was recovered from a young man with Graves' ophthalmopathy. The chain couples TRBV6-1 to TRBJ2-1; TRBD2 agrees at 8 bases. Input material: blood. The CDR3 DNA sequence: TGTGCCAGCAGTCTCCGGGGGGGAGGAGGCTCCTACAATGAGCAGTTCTTC. Encoded protein: CASSLRGGGGSYNEQFF.